Below are 18 T cell receptor beta chains sequenced from a single sample in a study of T cells in tuberculosis. Here immunoSEQ multiplex PCR was the method, and the copy in TCRdb shows in-frame clones only, minus some. The data show nearly 35,000 clones, about nine tenths seen once. The sequencing sample was made of PBMCs. Receptor source: a donor between 10 and 35 years old with latent tuberculosis or without tuberculosis infection.

This clone was detected only once. J is TRBJ1-1 and V is TRBV28, with D possibly TRBD1 on 5 matching bases. The germline CDR1 and CDR2 sequences are MDHEN and SYDVKM. This CDR3 spans 15 amino acids. V gave up 8 bases and J gave up 5 bases, with 21 bases separating them. CDR3: CASGQGGLSMTEAFF. The CDR3 DNA follows: TGTGCCAGCGGTCAGGGCGGTCTGTCCATGACTGAAGCTTTCTTT.

This clone was counted a single time. The genes are TRBV5-5 and TRBJ1-6, with D possibly being TRBD1 (6 bases). The germline V and J ends were trimmed by 3 bases and 7 bases, with 23 bases remaining between them. This CDR3 is built from 18 residues. Germline V CDR1 and CDR2: SGHKS, YYEKEE (reference sequence). The CDR3 reads CASSSEQGVRTANSPLHF. The CDR3 nucleotides are TGTGCCAGCAGCTCCGAGCAAGGCGTTAGGACAGCGAATTCACCCCTCCACTTT. Complete variable domain (other parts from reference TRBV5-5 and TRBJ1-6): DAGVTQSPTHLIKTRGQQVTLRCSPISGHKSVSWYQQVLGQGPQFIFQYYEKEERGRGNFPDRFSARQFPNYSSELNVNALLLGDSALYLCASSSEQGVRTANSPLHFGNGTRLTVT.

The rearrangement joins TRBV5-4 to TRBJ2-1, with TRBD2 identical over 8 bases. Trimming at V came to 5 bases and at J to 3 bases, leaving 19 bases not matched to a gene. The length of the CDR3 is 19 residues. CDR1 is SGHNT, CDR2 YYREEE, per germline (reference sequence). The CDR3 DNA sequence: TGTGCCAGCAGTCCGCTCGGGGGGGTCCAAGCGGAACGCTACAATGAGCAGTTCTTC. This translates into CASSPLGGVQAERYNEQFF.

The CDR3 is CASSESIGGGELFF. The CDR3 bases are TGTGCCAGCAGTGAATCGATCGGCGGCGGGGAGCTGTTTTTT. The rearrangement uses TRBV6-4 and TRBJ2-2; D is unclear. Per the germline V gene, CDR1 is MRHNA and CDR2 is SNTAGT. The germline V and J ends were trimmed by 3 bases and 7 bases, with 12 bases remaining between them. The CDR3 spans 14 residues.

This chain uses TRBV28 with TRBJ1-3; TRBD1 is a possible D gene (5 bases). The CDR3 runs 18 residues. V lost 2 bases and J 0 bases, leaving 17 bases between the germline ends. Germline values: CDR1 MDHEN, CDR2 SYDVKM. The CDR3 loop is CASSLQGRQLLSGNTIYF. CDR3 DNA: TGTGCCAGCAGTTTACAAGGAAGACAGCTCCTCTCTGGAAACACCATATATTTT.

This clone came up once. The gene calls are TRBV9 and TRBJ2-7; D remains ambiguous. V lost 0 bases to trimming and J lost 5 bases, with 9 bases between them. CDR1 and CDR2 (germline): SGDLS, YYNGEE. CDR3 size: 13 residues. In DNA, the CDR3 is TGTGCCAGCAGCGTAGCTAACCGGGACGAGCAGTACTTC. This encodes CASSVANRDEQYF.

In this sample, this clone turned up once. The chain links TRBV15 to TRBJ2-5; a weak D match, TRBD2 (5 bases). The V end was cut by 3 bases, the J end by 8 bases, with 13 bases between. Germline V gene sequence: CDR1 LNHNV, CDR2 YYDKDF (reference sequence). The CDR3 covers 13 residues. CDR3 sequence (DNA): TGTGCCACCAGCAGGGGTATAGCGCCCACCCAGTACTTC. Amino acids: CATSRGIAPTQYF.

The chain joins TRBV28 to TRBJ1-2; maybe TRBD1 (5 bases). This CDR3 has 13 residues. Germline-derived CDR1 and CDR2 are MDHEN and SYDVKM. Trimming cost V 10 bases and J 1 base, with 13 bases left between them. As DNA, the CDR3 is TGTGCCACGTCCGCGGGGGGTAACTATGGCTACACCTTC. It codes for CATSAGGNYGYTF.

The V call is TRBV7-2, the J call TRBJ2-4; perhaps TRBD1 as D (6 bases). V lost 4 bases, J lost 1 base, and 11 bases lay in between. Germline assignment: CDR1 SGHTA and CDR2 FQGNSA. The CDR3 is 15 residues long. In DNA form, the CDR3 reads TGTGCCAGCAGCTCCCCGCAGGGGGCCAAAAACATTCAGTACTTC. Its protein is CASSSPQGAKNIQYF.

Concerning this clone itself: This sample includes further DNA sequences coding for the same CDR3. This chain joins TRBV18 and TRBJ1-3; a possible D gene is TRBD1 (6 bases). Germline lookup yields CDR1 KGHSH and CDR2 LQKENI. V shed 0 bases and J shed 2 bases, with 8 bases lying between them. CDR3 size: 15 residues. The CDR3 here is CASSPPGATGNTIYF. The CDR3 DNA reads as TGTGCCAGCTCACCACCGGGGGCAACTGGAAACACCATATATTTT.

The chain is built from TRBV21-1 and TRBJ1-3. TRBV21-1 is recorded as a pseudogene. This CDR3 is 18 amino acids long. CDR3 in amino acids: CASSKRYRDFYSGNTIYF. In DNA, the CDR3 is TGTGCCAGCAGCAAAAGGTATAGGGACTTTTACTCTGGAAACACCATATATTTT.

The rearrangement joins TRBV7-9 to TRBJ2-5; 8 nucleotides line up with TRBD2. The V gene end was trimmed by 2 bases and the J gene end by 5 bases; junction bases not matched to a gene: 7. The CDR3 contains 15 residues. Germline-derived CDR1 and CDR2 are SEHNR and FQNEAQ (reference sequence). The DNA for the CDR3 is TGTGCCAGCAGCTTAAGCGGGAGCGCAGGCGAGACCCAGTACTTC. Residues: CASSLSGSAGETQYF.

This chain links TRBV27 with TRBJ2-1; D remains unclear. Looked up from germline, CDR1 is MNHEY and CDR2 is SMNVEV (reference sequence). V was shortened by 4 bases and J by 1 base, with 8 bases between the two germline ends. This CDR3 is built from 14 residues. CDR3 nucleotides: TGTGCCAGCAGTTCGGGTTTGTCCTACAATGAGCAGTTCTTC. Its translation is CASSSGLSYNEQFF.

This rearrangement joins TRBV18 to TRBJ2-7; weak D call: TRBD2 (5 bases). The CDR3 has 15 amino acids. Germline V gene data show CDR1 as KGHSH and CDR2 as LQKENI. Trimming cost V 1 base and J 5 bases, with 15 bases left between them. This CDR3 reads CASSPRAGGGDEQYF. Written as DNA, the CDR3 is TGTGCCAGCTCACCACGGGCGGGTGGAGGCGACGAGCAGTACTTC. The whole variable domain, remainder taken from reference TRBV18 and TRBJ2-7, is NAGVMQNPRHLVRRRGQEARLRCSPMKGHSHVYWYRQLPEEGLKFMVYLQKENIIDESGMPKERFSAEFPKEGPSILRIQQVVRGDSAAYFCASSPRAGGGDEQYFGPGTRLTVT.

The chain couples TRBV7-9 to TRBJ2-5; the match to TRBD1 covers 7 bases. CDR3 size: 15 residues. Germline V gene data show CDR1 as SEHNR and CDR2 as FQNEAQ (reference sequence). V lost 6 bases to trimming and J lost 3 bases; unmatched junction nucleotides: 10. CDR3 sequence reads: CASREVDRVKETQYF. The CDR3 DNA reads TGTGCCAGCAGAGAAGTCGACAGGGTGAAAGAGACCCAGTACTTC.

This clone was observed a few times. The chain employs TRBV7-9 and TRBJ2-5; 9 bases are shared with TRBD2. From germline, CDR1 is SEHNR and CDR2 FQNEAQ (reference sequence). Trimming removed 2 bases from V and 3 bases from J; junction bases left unmatched: 7. The CDR3 runs to 16 residues. DNA of the CDR3: TGTGCCAGCAGCTTATTCTCTAGCGGGACGAAAGAGACCCAGTACTTC. It encodes CASSLFSSGTKETQYF.

This clone was picked up one time. This chain connects TRBV27 to TRBJ2-3, with a possible D match to TRBD1 (5 bases). The length of the CDR3 is 16 residues. V was clipped by 6 bases and J by 0 bases, with 16 bases between them. CDR1 is MNHEY and CDR2 is SMNVEV in the germline V gene (reference sequence). CDR3 in DNA: TGTGCCAGCAGCCTTGTTGGGGCGAGAAGCACAGATACGCAGTATTTT. Protein sequence: CASSLVGARSTDTQYF.

The chain links TRBV4-1 to TRBJ2-6; possibly TRBD2 for D (5 bases). Looked up from germline, CDR1 is MGHRA and CDR2 is YSYEKL. V lost 4 bases and J 2 bases, leaving 12 bases between the germline ends. CDR3 size: 16 residues. The CDR3 reads CASSRLGVAGANVLTF. The CDR3, as DNA: TGCGCCAGCAGCCGGCTCGGGGTGGCTGGGGCCAACGTCCTGACTTTC.